This TCR beta chain comes out of a study of blood T cell repertoires in COVID-19. On the study more broadly: The United States, Italy and Spain supplied acute and convalescent COVID-19 samples. In each case, the material was cDNA or gDNA derived from T cells, B-cell-depleted T cells, or PBMCs.

Trimming cost V 7 bases and J 1 base; bases outside gene matches: 1. This CDR3 spans 12 amino acids. Germline V lookup: CDR1 MNHEY, CDR2 SVGAGI. Under the authors' procedure: For nucleated cells, counts were estimated from reference gene primer amplification. Sequencing was performed with immunoSEQ multiplex PCR; in TCRdb, only in-frame clones are kept and a portion is missing. The V and J calls and clone size come from that table; D and trimming were worked out from the DNA. The table records 390,000 or so clones, 90% of them present only once. The specimen sequenced was peripheral blood. V gene TRBV6-5 combines with J gene TRBJ2-7; 7 bases line up with TRBD1. The sequence derives from a man aged 18 to 30 with active or convalescent COVID-19. The CDR3 loop reads CASTGGSYEQYF. The CDR3 DNA follows: TGTGCCAGCACAGGGGGATCCTACGAGCAGTACTTC.